Below, 13 T cell receptor beta chains from the same sample are listed, as sequenced in a study of cytotoxic CD8 clonotypes in ibrutinib-treated CLL. Clones were read by immunoSEQ multiplex PCR, and TCRdb kept only the in-frame ones, dropping some. The table lists a few hundred thousand clones, 70% of them singletons. The specimen was PBMCs, collected after 24 months of ibrutinib treatment. These receptors came from a human donor with chronic lymphocytic leukemia.

The chain joins TRBV19 to TRBJ2-1; 12 bases agree with TRBD2. CDR3 size: 14 residues. Germline lookup yields CDR1 LNHDA and CDR2 SQIVND (reference sequence). V was pared by 6 bases and J by 7 bases, with 4 bases of the junction left unmatched. As DNA, the CDR3 is TGTGCCAGTAGATCCGGGACTAGCGGGAATGAGCAGTTCTTC. It is translated as CASRSGTSGNEQFF.

The CDR3: CASRISSTDTQYF. The CDR3 DNA sequence: TGTGCCAGTAGAATTAGCAGCACAGATACGCAGTATTTT. The chain combines TRBV19 with TRBJ2-3; no definite D call. V lost 6 bases, J lost 0 bases, and 7 bases lay in between. Germline CDR1 and CDR2: LNHDA and SQIVND (reference sequence). This CDR3 contains 13 residues.

This clone was seen only a few times. The chain joins TRBV27 to TRBJ2-5; D is tentatively TRBD1 or TRBD2 (5 bases each). The CDR3 is 13 amino acids. Between the trimmed V and J ends, which lost 6 bases and 5 bases, there was a span of 13 bases. Germline lookup yields CDR1 MNHEY and CDR2 SMNVEV (reference sequence). CDR3 in DNA: TGTGCCAGCAGGGGGCGGGCGAGGGAGACCCAGTACTTC. This encodes CASRGRARETQYF.

The V gene is TRBV6-5, the J gene TRBJ1-1, with TRBD1 matching 9 bases. Losses at the gene ends were 4 bases for V and 1 base for J; bases not matched to a gene: 4. Germline V gene sequence: CDR1 MNHEY, CDR2 SVGAGI. CDR3 length: 15 residues. CDR3 coding DNA: TGTGCCAGCAGTTTAGGGACAGGGCCGAACACTGAAGCTTTCTTT. This translates into CASSLGTGPNTEAFF.

The chain couples TRBV28 to TRBJ2-5; D might be TRBD1 or TRBD2, each matching 5 bases. Between the trimmed V and J ends, which lost 3 bases and 4 bases, there was a span of 15 bases. Germline CDR1 and CDR2: MDHEN and SYDVKM. The CDR3 extends over 15 amino acids. CDR3 DNA sequence: TGTGCCAGCAGTTTTGGGGGATCGGGCGGAGAGACCCAGTACTTC. This gives the protein CASSFGGSGGETQYF.

The V call is TRBV30, the J call TRBJ2-3, with TRBD1 matching over 7 bases. This CDR3 region has 14 residues. Germline trimming cut 1 base from V and 3 bases from J; bases unmatched to any gene: 4. Germline CDR1 and CDR2: GTSNPN and SVGIG (reference sequence). DNA for the CDR3: TGTGCCTGGAGTGGAGGGGGCGGGACAGATACGCAGTATTTT. Residues: CAWSGGGGTDTQYF.

The chain is built from TRBV18 and TRBJ1-2; 7 bases fit TRBD1. CDR1 is KGHSH, CDR2 LQKENI, per germline. Unmatched junction bases numbered 6, after V lost 3 bases and J lost 8 bases. The CDR3 extends over 13 amino acids. In DNA form, the CDR3 reads TGTGCCAGCTCACCGGACAGGTCTGGCGGCTACACCTTC. Encoded protein: CASSPDRSGGYTF.

The rearrangement uses TRBV19 and TRBJ1-2, with D possibly matching TRBD1 (5 bases). Germline CDR1 reads LNHDA; CDR2 reads SQIVND (reference sequence). V lost 7 bases to trimming and J lost 1 base, with 10 bases between them. The CDR3 contains 13 residues. CDR3 region: CASTGQDNYGYTF. The DNA for the CDR3 is TGTGCCAGTACTGGACAAGATAACTATGGCTACACCTTC. Looking up the rest from reference TRBV19 and TRBJ1-2 gives the full variable domain: DGGITQSPKYLFRKEGQNVTLSCEQNLNHDAMYWYRQDPGQGLRLIYYSQIVNDFQKGDIAEGYSVSREKKESFPLTVTSAQKNPTAFYLCASTGQDNYGYTFGSGTRLTVV.

Only one count was recorded for this clone. V gene TRBV5-1 combines with J gene TRBJ2-2, with D unclear. The CDR3 length is 15 residues. Germline lookup yields CDR1 SGHRS and CDR2 YFSETQ. V was cut by 1 base and J by 1 base, with 8 bases left in between. CDR3 in amino acids: CASSLSALNTGELFF. CDR3 DNA sequence: TGCGCCAGCAGCTTGTCCGCTCTGAACACCGGGGAGCTGTTTTTT.

This chain connects TRBV7-2 to TRBJ2-3; the match to TRBD2 covers 7 bases. V lost 6 bases and J lost 1; bases outside the gene matches: 7. CDR1 and CDR2 from the germline V gene are SGHTA and FQGNSA. The CDR3 runs 15 residues. The CDR3 coding sequence is TGTGCCAGCAGTACTAGCGTAACCCGCACAGATACGCAGTATTTT. It codes for CASSTSVTRTDTQYF.

This clone was seen just once. CDR3 bases: TGTGCCAGCAGTTTATTGTGGGAAGGGGGGGAGCAGTACTTC. It codes for CASSLLWEGGEQYF. The chain carries TRBV27 and TRBJ2-7; TRBD1 or TRBD2 may be the D gene (6 bases each). V lost 1 base to trimming and J lost 7 bases, with 14 bases between them. The CDR3 consists of 14 residues. The germline V gene encodes CDR1 MNHEY and CDR2 SMNVEV (reference sequence).

As to this clone: The sample contains more than one DNA sequence encoding this CDR3. This chain links TRBV29-1 with TRBJ1-1; TRBD1 aligns across 7 bases. CDR1 and CDR2 from the germline V gene are SQVTM and ANQGSEA. J was trimmed by 0 bases and V by 7 bases; bases with no gene match: 5. The CDR3 is 13 amino acids. In nucleotides, the CDR3 is TGCAGCGCCAAGGGACAGATGAACACTGAAGCTTTCTTT. Protein product: CSAKGQMNTEAFF. Supplemented by reference TRBV29-1 and TRBJ1-1, the full variable domain reads SAVISQKPSRDICQRGTSLTIQCQVDSQVTMMFWYRQQPGQSLTLIATANQGSEATYESGFVIDKFPISRPNLTFSTLTVSNMSPEDSSIYLCSAKGQMNTEAFFGQGTRLTVV.

The V gene is TRBV28, the J gene TRBJ1-1; 9 bases map to TRBD1. V was clipped by 10 bases and J by 5 bases; unmatched bases: 11. CDR3 size: 14 residues. Germline V gene sequence: CDR1 MDHEN, CDR2 SYDVKM. CDR3 DNA sequence: TGTGCCACTGGGACAGGGTACGACTATACTGAAGCTTTCTTT. Translating gives CATGTGYDYTEAFF.